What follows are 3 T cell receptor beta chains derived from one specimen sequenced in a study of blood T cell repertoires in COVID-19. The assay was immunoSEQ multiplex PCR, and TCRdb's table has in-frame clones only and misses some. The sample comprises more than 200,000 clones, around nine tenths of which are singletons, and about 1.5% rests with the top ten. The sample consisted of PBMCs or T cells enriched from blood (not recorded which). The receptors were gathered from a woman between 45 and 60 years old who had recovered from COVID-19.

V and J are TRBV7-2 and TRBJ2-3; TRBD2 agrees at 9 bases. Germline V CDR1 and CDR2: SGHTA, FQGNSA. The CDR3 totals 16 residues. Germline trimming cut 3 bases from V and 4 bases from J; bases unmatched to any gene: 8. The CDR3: CASSFFGSGSSDTQYF. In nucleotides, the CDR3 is TGTGCCAGCAGCTTCTTTGGTAGCGGGAGTTCAGATACGCAGTATTTT.

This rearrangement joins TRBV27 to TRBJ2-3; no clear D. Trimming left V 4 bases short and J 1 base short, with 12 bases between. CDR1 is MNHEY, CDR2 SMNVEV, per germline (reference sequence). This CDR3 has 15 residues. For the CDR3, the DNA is TGTGCCAGCAGTTCCTGGAGATTGGGCACAGATACGCAGTATTTT. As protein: CASSSWRLGTDTQYF.

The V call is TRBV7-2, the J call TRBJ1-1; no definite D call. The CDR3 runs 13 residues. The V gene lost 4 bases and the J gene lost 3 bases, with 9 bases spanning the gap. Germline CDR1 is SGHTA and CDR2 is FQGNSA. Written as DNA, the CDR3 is TGTGCCAGCAGCTCACAGCTTTACACTGAAGCTTTCTTT. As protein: CASSSQLYTEAFF.